This TCR beta chain appears in the sequencing data of a study of Graves' ophthalmopathy and Graves' hyperthyroidism. The germline V gene has CDR1 SGHTA and CDR2 FQGTGA. Deletions cut 7 bases from V and 8 bases from J, with 11 bases between. This CDR3 is 12 amino acids long. Amplified material comprised TCR beta CDR3 regions derived from RNA transcripts. Amplification began with first-round RT-PCR using HTBI primers, then second-round multiplex PCR was performed. MiXCR, run by TCRdb on the multiplex PCR reads, gives a single entry per CDR3 protein. The sample holds 650,000 to 800,000 distinct CDR3 sequences; about 40% are singletons and the top ten take under 3.5%. Other autoimmune diseases, uncontrolled infections, pregnancy or lactation led to the exclusion of patients. Regarding this clonotype: As yet, its antigen is unknown.

Study conclusions and caveats: Blood also contained most of the expanded thyroid clonotypes above 0.001 frequency.

This receptor was identified in an adult man with Graves' ophthalmopathy. Sequencing was performed on peripheral blood. The chain combines TRBV7-3 with TRBJ2-2; D possibly corresponds to TRBD2 (5 bases). Written as DNA, the CDR3 is TGTGCCAGCAATTGGGGAGCTGGGGAGCTGTTTTTT. Its protein product is CASNWGAGELFF.